This T cell receptor beta chain originates from a study of PD-L1 blockade in urothelial cancer. The wider study: Samples of blood were analyzed 3 weeks (second dose) and 6 weeks after treatment start.

Study findings and constraints: Durable benefit accompanied greater 3-week expansion of tumor-associated blood clones.

As to time point: peripheral blood 6 weeks after treatment start. Trimming left V 4 bases short and J 8 bases short, with 11 bases between. The germline V gene has CDR1 SQVTM and CDR2 ANQGSEA. The CDR3 consists of 11 residues. This table comes from immunoSEQ multiplex PCR, and its TCRdb copy is limited to in-frame clones, with some not included. Seen here are around 49,000 clones, more than 75% observed once, and the top ten hold about 13%. Comment on this clone: The antigen is undetermined.

The material was PBMCs, obtained around atezolizumab (anti-PD-L1) treatment. This sequence joins TRBV29-1 and TRBJ1-2; possible D gene TRBD1, 5 bases. The receptor comes from a man between 60 and 75 years old with urothelial cancer. The CDR3 sequence: CSVVKGEGYTF. The CDR3 nucleotides read TGCAGCGTTGTCAAAGGGGAAGGCTACACCTTC. Supplemented by reference TRBV29-1 and TRBJ1-2, the full variable domain reads SAVISQKPSRDICQRGTSLTIQCQVDSQVTMMFWYRQQPGQSLTLIATANQGSEATYESGFVIDKFPISRPNLTFSTLTVSNMSPEDSSIYLCSVVKGEGYTFGSGTRLTVV.